One and the same sample provided the 32 T cell receptor beta chains below, sequenced in a study of beta chain features in type 1 diabetes. Study conclusions and caveats: In all four CD4+ subsets, TCRB CDR3 length was significantly, moderately reduced in type 1 diabetes.

Expressed TCRB transcripts were sequenced because the entire RNA isolate underwent reverse transcription. The repertoire was sequenced with immunoSEQ multiplex PCR; TCRdb's copy has only in-frame clones and lacks some. In the table there are hundreds of thousands of clones, around an eighth of which are singletons. These receptors are not linked to any known antigen. The sample was naive CD4+ T cells from blood. These TCRs come from a man aged 18 to 35 with type 1 diabetes.

The CDR3 reads CAWGRVPDFGYEQYF. The DNA of the CDR3 is TGTGCCTGGGGCAGGGTCCCCGACTTCGGTTACGAGCAGTACTTC. The genes are TRBV30 and TRBJ2-5; a possible D gene is TRBD1 (5 bases). The tail of the sequence fits TRBJ2-7 better, so the J call may be wrong. Germline V CDR1 and CDR2: GTSNPN, SVGIG (reference sequence). The CDR3 is made up of 15 amino acids.

With respect to this clone: One end of the junction fails to match germline, which may point to a read error. This CDR3 is also generated by other DNA sequences in the sample. This sequence joins TRBV30 and TRBJ2-3; TRBD1 aligns across 8 bases. The CDR3 loop spans 17 amino acids. Germline loops: CDR1 GTSNPN, CDR2 SVGIG (reference sequence). This chain's CDR3 is CAWDRTGTFSITDTQYF. The CDR3 DNA reads TGCGCCTGGGACCGGACAGGGACCTTCTCGATCACAGATACGCAGTATTTT.

This chain uses TRBV5-1 with TRBJ2-5; 9 bases are shared with TRBD1. This CDR3 comprises 14 residues. Germline values: CDR1 SGHRS, CDR2 YFSETQ. The ends lost 2 bases at V and 3 bases at J; junction bases unmatched: 2. Written as DNA, the CDR3 is TGCGCCAGCAGCTTAGGGGACAGGGAAGAGACCCAGTACTTC. It translates to CASSLGDREETQYF.

This rearrangement joins TRBV5-1 to TRBJ2-7; 7 bases align to TRBD1. This CDR3 spans 17 amino acids. Germline-derived CDR1 and CDR2 are SGHRS and YFSETQ. V dropped 0 bases and J dropped 1; count of bases not matched to a gene: 10. The CDR3 bases are TGCGCCAGCAGCTTGGTTGCTTTGACAGGGCAATCCTACGAGCAGTACTTC. It is translated as CASSLVALTGQSYEQYF.

V is TRBV28 and J is TRBJ1-4; D possibly corresponds to TRBD1 (6 bases). Germline lookup yields CDR1 MDHEN and CDR2 SYDVKM. This CDR3 is built from 17 residues. V was cut by 2 bases and J by 7 bases, with 20 bases left in between. CDR3 sequence reads: CASSLRRRGALGEKLFF. The CDR3 coding sequence is TGTGCCAGCAGTTTACGCCGGAGGGGGGCTCTGGGTGAAAAACTGTTTTTT.

The chain links TRBV20-1 to TRBJ2-1; TRBD1 matches at 7 bases. This CDR3 is 11 amino acids long. Germline loops: CDR1 DFQATT, CDR2 SNEGSKA (reference sequence). V was pared by 6 bases and J by 9 bases, with 5 bases of the junction left unmatched. The CDR3 sequence is CSAMTGIEQFF. Here the CDR3 DNA reads TGCAGTGCAATGACAGGGATTGAGCAGTTCTTC.

The chain recombines TRBV20-1 with TRBJ1-4, with TRBD1 as a possible D gene (5 bases). V lost 5 bases and J 8 bases, leaving 6 bases between the germline ends. Germline-derived CDR1 and CDR2 are DFQATT and SNEGSKA (reference sequence). The CDR3 extends over 10 amino acids. CDR3 protein: CSAPGEKLFF. CDR3 nucleotides: TGCAGTGCTCCAGGGGAAAAACTGTTTTTT.

This clone was seen a handful of times. The chain uses TRBV30 and TRBJ2-7; no clear D gene. Germline CDR1 GTSNPN, CDR2 SVGIG (reference sequence). V lost 1 base to trimming and J lost 7 bases, with 11 bases between them. The CDR3 length is 12 residues. The CDR3 protein is CAWSATPTEQYF. CDR3 DNA sequence: TGTGCCTGGAGTGCGACCCCTACGGAGCAGTACTTC.

This clone was counted only a few times. The J gene is TRBJ2-6, the V gene TRBV5-6, with D uncertain. CDR1 SGHDT and CDR2 YYEEEE come from the germline V gene. The CDR3 length is 14 residues. V was shortened by 4 bases and J by 3 bases, with 8 bases between the two germline ends. The CDR3 here is CASSTTNGANVLTF. DNA of the CDR3: TGTGCCAGCAGCACCACAAATGGGGCCAACGTCCTGACTTTC.

This chain uses TRBV5-1 with TRBJ1-6; D might be TRBD1 (6 bases). Germline V gene lookup returns CDR1 SGHRS and CDR2 YFSETQ. V lost 4 bases and J lost 7, with 15 bases in between. This CDR3 has 15 amino acids. The DNA for the CDR3 is TGCGCCAGCAGCCAAGGGACCCAGGGGAATTCACCCCTCCACTTT. Translated: CASSQGTQGNSPLHF.

V gene TRBV28 combines with J gene TRBJ2-2; D unresolved. Trimming took off 6 bases at V and 6 bases at J, with 11 bases between the two ends. The V gene's germline CDR1 is MDHEN and CDR2 SYDVKM. The CDR3 extends over 13 amino acids. This chain's CDR3 is CASSSDIAGELFF. CDR3 DNA: TGTGCCAGCAGCTCCGACATCGCCGGGGAGCTGTTTTTT. Full variable domain (missing parts from reference TRBV28 and TRBJ2-2): DVKVTQSSRYLVKRTGEKVFLECVQDMDHENMFWYRQDPGLGLRLIYFSYDVKMKEKGDIPEGYSVSREKKERFSLILESASTNQTSMYLCASSSDIAGELFFGEGSRLTVL.

The chain joins TRBV30 to TRBJ2-5, with D unclear. The CDR3 is made up of 14 amino acids. V was clipped by 2 bases and J by 5 bases, with 15 bases between them. Germline CDR1 GTSNPN, CDR2 SVGIG (reference sequence). The CDR3 coding sequence is TGTGCCTGGAGTTACGGGCTCAATACGGAGACCCAGTACTTC. Translated, it gives CAWSYGLNTETQYF.

There are a few counts of this clone. This sequence joins TRBV7-9 and TRBJ1-2, with D possibly being TRBD1 (6 bases). Germline CDR1 is SEHNR and CDR2 is FQNEAQ (reference sequence). Trimming took 0 bases from V and 0 from J, leaving 14 bases between them. This CDR3 has 17 residues. The CDR3 DNA reads TGTGCCAGCAGCTTAGCCCAGGACAGCAAAACTAACTATGGCTACACCTTC. It encodes CASSLAQDSKTNYGYTF.

In the case of this clone: The junction does not match germline at one end; this may be a read error. The V gene is TRBV11-2, the J gene TRBJ2-1; TRBD1 agrees at 10 bases. The CDR3 spans 14 residues. Germline-derived CDR1 and CDR2 are SGHAT and FQNNGV. This CDR3 is CASSSDRGYNDQFF. The CDR3 DNA reads TGTGCCAGCAGCTCGGACAGGGGGTACAATGATCAGTTCTTC. The variable domain in full, completed from reference TRBV11-2 and TRBJ2-1, reads EAGVAQSPRYKIIEKRQSVAFWCNPISGHATLYWYQQILGQGPKLLIQFQNNGVVDDSQLPKDRFSAERLKGVDSTLKIQPAKLEDSAVYLCASSSDRGYNDQFFGPGTRLTVL.

This clone was observed a handful of times. The chain carries TRBV30 and TRBJ1-4; D is ambiguous. V shed 4 bases and J shed 3 bases, with 12 bases lying between them. This CDR3 is built from 14 residues. In germline, CDR1 is GTSNPN, CDR2 SVGIG (reference sequence). CDR3 protein: CAWNTAAANEKLFF. The CDR3 coding sequence is TGTGCCTGGAATACGGCGGCTGCTAATGAAAAACTGTTTTTT.

The chain carries TRBV11-2 and TRBJ1-1; D not certain. CDR1 is SGHAT and CDR2 is FQNNGV in the germline V gene. V was cut by 4 bases and J by 5 bases, with 11 bases left in between. The CDR3 has 13 residues. CDR3 amino acids: CASSSLDDTEAFF. The CDR3 DNA follows: TGTGCCAGCAGCTCCCTTGACGATACTGAAGCTTTCTTT.

This clone turned up a few times. The chain uses TRBV15 and TRBJ1-2, with 11 bases that match TRBD1. The J segment lost 14 bases and the V segment lost 0 bases, leaving 2 bases of the junction unmatched. This CDR3 comprises 12 residues. Germline-derived CDR1 and CDR2 are LNHNV and YYDKDF (reference sequence). The CDR3 nucleotides are TGTGCCACCAGCAGAGAGGGACAGGGGGTAACCTTC. Translated: CATSREGQGVTF. Full variable domain (rest looked up from reference TRBV15 and TRBJ1-2): DAMVIQNPRYQVTQFGKPVTLSCSQTLNHNVMYWYQQKSSQAPKLLFHYYDKDFNNEADTPDNFQSRRPNTSFCFLDIRSPGLGDTAMYLCATSREGQGVTFGSGTRLTVV.

This sequence joins TRBV6-6 and TRBJ2-7; D perhaps matches TRBD1 (6 bases). CDR1 MNHNY and CDR2 SVGAGI come from the germline V gene (reference sequence). Trimming cost V 6 bases and J 2 bases, with 8 bases left between them. The CDR3 loop spans 12 amino acids. The CDR3 DNA sequence: TGTGCCAGCAGAGGACAGACCTACGAGCAGTACTTC. Amino acid sequence: CASRGQTYEQYF.

This clone showed up just a few times. The gene calls are TRBV9 and TRBJ1-4; a possible D gene is TRBD1 (6 bases). The CDR3 totals 12 residues. Germline loops: CDR1 SGDLS, CDR2 YYNGEE. V was cut by 0 bases and J by 10 bases, with 7 bases left in between. Written as DNA, the CDR3 is TGTGCCAGCAGCGTAGAGGGGGGAAAACTGTTTTTT. This codes for CASSVEGGKLFF. Together with reference TRBV9 and TRBJ1-4, the CDR3 gives the full variable domain: DSGVTQTPKHLITATGQRVTLRCSPRSGDLSVYWYQQSLDQGLQFLIQYYNGEERAKGNILERFSAQQFPDLHSELNLSSLELGDSALYFCASSVEGGKLFFGSGTQLSVL.

The V call is TRBV5-1, the J call TRBJ1-1, with 9 nucleotides matching TRBD1. Germline assignment: CDR1 SGHRS and CDR2 YFSETQ. The V gene end was trimmed by 3 bases and the J gene end by 6 bases; junction bases not matched to a gene: 6. CDR3 length: 14 residues. CDR3 coding DNA: TGCGCCAGCAGCTCGGGACAGGGTGACGCTGAAGCTTTCTTT. Translated: CASSSGQGDAEAFF.

This clone was detected only a few times. The genes are TRBV13 and TRBJ1-3, with TRBD1 as a possible D gene (5 bases). This CDR3 contains 16 residues. Trimming removed 2 bases from V and 3 bases from J, with 14 bases in between. Germline V gene sequence: CDR1 PRHDT, CDR2 FYEKMQ (reference sequence). The CDR3 DNA follows: TGTGCCAGCAGCTTATCCCCCGGGGGGGGTGGAAACACCATATATTTT. Translating gives CASSLSPGGGGNTIYF.

This rearrangement joins TRBV9 to TRBJ2-1, with 7 bases lining up with TRBD2. This CDR3 region has 15 residues. Per the germline V gene, CDR1 is SGDLS and CDR2 is YYNGEE. V lost 0 bases, J lost 8 bases, and 8 bases stayed unmatched. CDR3 bases: TGTGCCAGCAGCGTAGGGGGCAGGGAGGGCGATGAGCAGTTCTTC. As protein: CASSVGGREGDEQFF.

The chain links TRBV6-5 to TRBJ2-7; 7 bases are shared with TRBD2. Germline V gene sequence: CDR1 MNHEY, CDR2 SVGAGI. V was clipped by 0 bases and J by 5 bases; unmatched bases: 4. The CDR3 runs to 14 residues. Here the CDR3 reads CASSYSIRGDEQYF. DNA for the CDR3: TGTGCCAGCAGTTACTCGATTCGGGGGGACGAGCAGTACTTC.

The chain has TRBV2 and TRBJ1-2, with 9 positions matching TRBD1. CDR3 size: 15 residues. The ends lost 6 bases at V and 5 bases at J; junction bases unmatched: 10. The germline V gene has CDR1 SNHLY and CDR2 FYNNEI. The DNA of the CDR3 is TGTGCCAGCAGGCTTCCGGGACAGGGAGGTTATGGCTACACCTTC. Its protein product is CASRLPGQGGYGYTF.

This clone has only a few counts. This chain links TRBV4-2 with TRBJ1-5; D may be TRBD1 (5 bases). V was trimmed by 1 base and J by 5 bases, leaving 9 bases between them. CDR1 and CDR2 from the germline V gene are LGHNA and YNFKEQ. CDR3 size: 14 residues. The CDR3 nucleotides are TGTGCCAGCAGCCAAGTAGGAGGGGATCAGCCCCAGCATTTT. Its protein is CASSQVGGDQPQHF.

This clone turned up a few times. J is TRBJ2-7 and V is TRBV29-1; D not certain. The CDR3 extends over 11 amino acids. V was clipped by 5 bases and J by 1 base, with 6 bases between them. Germline CDR1 is SQVTM and CDR2 is ANQGSEA. The CDR3 DNA reads as TGCAGCGTTCGAGAATCCTACGAGCAGTACTTC. Protein: CSVRESYEQYF.

The chain carries TRBV7-5 and TRBJ1-1; TRBD1 reflects the table's D call only, with no check against the DNA. TRBV7-5 counts as a pseudogene. This CDR3 has 16 residues. The CDR3 sequence: CARSLGGTGENTEAFF. For the CDR3, the DNA is TGTGCCAGAAGCTTAGGTGGGACAGGGGAGAACACTGAAGCTTTCTTT.

This clone was found a few times. The rearrangement links TRBV9 to TRBJ2-1; 12 bases agree with TRBD2. The CDR3 covers 16 residues. Germline V gene sequence: CDR1 SGDLS, CDR2 YYNGEE. The ends lost 0 bases at V and 6 bases at J; junction bases unmatched: 4. The CDR3 coding sequence is TGTGCCAGCAGCGTAGCCCCTAGCGGGGGGGGCAATGAGCAGTTCTTC. Translation gives CASSVAPSGGGNEQFF.

This clone was detected only a few times. In the same sample, other DNA sequences code for this CDR3. This chain connects TRBV5-1 to TRBJ2-1; unclear D gene. Germline CDR1 SGHRS, CDR2 YFSETQ. Trimming took 6 bases from V and 4 from J, leaving 20 bases between them. The CDR3 loop spans 16 amino acids. The CDR3 DNA follows: TGCGCCAGCACCCCCTCACACGGGTCCGAGTACAATGAGCAGTTCTTC. It yields the protein CASTPSHGSEYNEQFF.

There are a few counts of this clone. J is TRBJ2-7 and V is TRBV5-1; D gene unclear. The CDR3 extends over 15 amino acids. V shed 3 bases and J shed 2 bases, with 15 bases lying between them. Germline V gene lookup returns CDR1 SGHRS and CDR2 YFSETQ. The CDR3 loop is CASSWSDRSPYEQYF. The CDR3, as DNA: TGCGCCAGCAGCTGGTCGGACCGCTCGCCCTACGAGCAGTACTTC.

About this clone itself: A read error may produce the germline difference seen at one junction end. V is TRBV2 and J is TRBJ2-1, with D unclear. From germline, CDR1 is SNHLY and CDR2 FYNNEI. This CDR3 comprises 12 residues. CDR3 DNA sequence: TGTGCCAGCAGGGAAGGGTACAATGAGCAGTTCTTC. Amino acids: CASREGYNEQFF. Looking up the rest from reference TRBV2 and TRBJ2-1 gives the full variable domain: EPEVTQTPSHQVTQMGQEVILRCVPISNHLYFYWYRQILGQKVEFLVSFYNNEISEKSEIFDDQFSVERPDGSNFTLKIRSTKLEDSAMYFCASREGYNEQFFGPGTRLTVL.

The V gene is TRBV25-1, the J gene TRBJ1-1, with TRBD1 matching 8 bases. Germline assignment: CDR1 MGHDK and CDR2 SYGVNS. The V gene end was trimmed by 7 bases and the J gene end by 2 bases; junction bases not matched to a gene: 6. This CDR3 contains 14 residues. CDR3 DNA: TGTGCCAGCACCCAGACAGGGGCAAACACTGAAGCTTTCTTT. Protein sequence: CASTQTGANTEAFF.